This T cell receptor beta chain came from a study of CD8+CD57+ T cells in acquired aplastic anemia. Study-wide context: Across the sorted CD4+ and CD8+ cells, DNA amounts averaged 3.2 ug. Roughly 9.8 million reads, on average, were obtained for CD4+ cells from healthy donors. Study results and limitations: Sharing between patients and controls was observed for around 27 CD8+ CDR3 sequences. Researchers reported that CD8+ Simpson's diversity was not significantly different in patients versus controls.

Germline CDR1 and CDR2: SQVTM and ANQGSEA. The J segment lost 6 bases and the V segment lost 5 bases, leaving 4 bases of the junction unmatched. CDR3 length equals 11 residues. CDR3 and TCR beta VDJ profiling relied on genomic DNA as the template. TCRdb reprocessed the reads with MiXCR, giving one entry per CDR3 protein. The table records about 81,000 distinct CDR3 sequences, approximately 46% of them present only once. In its sample, this clonotype was seen once. Its antigen is not identified. Sequencing was carried out using sorted CD4+, CD8+, or CD8+CD57+ T cells (not recorded which) from PBMCs. This chain connects TRBV29-1 to TRBJ2-7, with 7 bases matching TRBD2. The receptor was isolated from a human donor in good health, serving as a control. In DNA, the CDR3 is TGCAGCGTTCTCGCGGGAGCCGAGCAGTACTTC. As protein: CSVLAGAEQYF.